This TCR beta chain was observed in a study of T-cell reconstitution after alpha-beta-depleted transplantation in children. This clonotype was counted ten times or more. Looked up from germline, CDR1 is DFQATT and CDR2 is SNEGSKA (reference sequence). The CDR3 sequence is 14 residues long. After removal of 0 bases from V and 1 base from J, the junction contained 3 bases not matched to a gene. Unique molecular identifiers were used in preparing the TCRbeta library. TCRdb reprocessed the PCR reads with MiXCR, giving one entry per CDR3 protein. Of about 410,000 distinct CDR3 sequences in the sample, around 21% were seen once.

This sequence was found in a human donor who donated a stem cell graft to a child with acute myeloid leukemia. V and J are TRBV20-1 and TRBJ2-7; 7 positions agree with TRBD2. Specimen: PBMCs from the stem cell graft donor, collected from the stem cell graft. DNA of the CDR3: TGCAGTGCTAGAGATGGGGGGGAATCCTACGAGCAGTACTTC. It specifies CSARDGGESYEQYF.